These T cell receptor beta chains were read from a single sample in a study of T-cell memory formation after mild COVID-19. MiXCR, run by TCRdb on the 5' RACE reads, gives a single entry per CDR3 protein. The data show 140,000 to 150,000 distinct CDR3 sequences, around 25% seen once. The sequencing sample was made of PBMCs or a T cell subset sorted from them (not recorded which). Source of these receptors: an adult woman who had mild COVID-19 (a few samples of this study predate the infection). Cell type and time point are not known. CDR3s include the opening cysteine and the closing phenylalanine or tryptophan. D genes are given only for firm matches. Clone size is given for some rows only: seen once, a few or many times, or a class if the clone is expanded.

NA | TRBJ1-5 | TRBV27 | few | TGTGCCAGCAGTTTATGGTCCCCGGGGGCCCTCAATCAGCCCCAGCATTTT | CASSLWSPGALNQPQHF
NA | TRBJ1-2 | TRBV15 | few | TGTGCCACCAGGGACGACTATGGCTACACCTTC | CATRDDYGYTF
TRBD2 | TRBJ2-7 | TRBV4-3 | many | TGCGCCAGCAGCCCTAGCGGGAGTTCCTACGAGCAGTACTTC | CASSPSGSSYEQYF
NA | TRBJ1-1 | TRBV4-2 | NA | TGTGCCAGCAGCCAAGATTTTTCAGGAGGATTCACTGAAGCTTTCTTT | CASSQDFSGGFTEAFF
NA | TRBJ2-7 | TRBV6-2/TRBV6-3 | NA | TGTGCCAGCAGTTACTCGATGGGGGAGCAGTACTTC | CASSYSMGEQYF
NA | TRBJ2-3 | TRBV7-2 | few | TGTGCCAGCAGCCGTGGTTCCCTCGTGGATACGCAGTATTTT | CASSRGSLVDTQYF
NA | TRBJ2-3 | TRBV13 | many | TGTGCCAGCAGCTTGGGAGCGGGTATCACAGATACGCAGTATTTT | CASSLGAGITDTQYF
NA | TRBJ1-1 | TRBV29-1 | few | TGCAGCGTTCCCCTCCTGGATAGAAACACTGAAGCTTTCTTT | CSVPLLDRNTEAFF
TRBD2 | TRBJ2-2 | TRBV20-1 | NA | TGCAGTGCTAGCAGACTAGCGGGGGTGAACACCGGGGAGCTGTTTTTT | CSASRLAGVNTGELFF
NA | TRBJ2-7 | TRBV7-9 | few | TGTGCCAGCAGCACCTCGACAGTTGCCTACGAGCAGTACTTC | CASSTSTVAYEQYF
TRBD1 | TRBJ1-2 | TRBV6-1 | NA | TGTGCCACATTCGACCTATACTCCGGACAGGTGGGCTACACCTTC | CATFDLYSGQVGYTF
NA | TRBJ2-7 | TRBV11-3 | NA | TGTGCCAGCAGCTTATCTCGGAGGTACAGCTCCTACGAGCAGTACTTC | CASSLSRRYSSYEQYF
TRBD2 | TRBJ2-2 | TRBV20-1 | many | TGCAGTGCTAAGCTTAGCGGGAGTGACACCGGGGAGCTGTTTTTT | CSAKLSGSDTGELFF
TRBD2 | TRBJ2-1 | TRBV5-1 | few | TGCGCCAGCAGCCTGGCCGGGGGGACTCCCAATGAGCAGTTCTTC | CASSLAGGTPNEQFF
NA | TRBJ1-5 | TRBV5-6 | NA | TGTGCCAGCAGCCCGGGACGGGGTTGGGGCAATCAGCCCCAGCATTTT | CASSPGRGWGNQPQHF
TRBD1 | TRBJ2-7 | TRBV7-9 | NA | TGTGCCAGCAGTCTAGTCGGGACAGGGCGCGACGAGCAGTACTTC | CASSLVGTGRDEQYF
NA | TRBJ2-1 | TRBV7-6 | NA | TGTGCCAGCAGCTTAGGGTCTCGCCTCTACAATGAGCAGTTCTTC | CASSLGSRLYNEQFF
NA | TRBJ1-2 | TRBV29-1 | few | TGCAGCGTTGTGAGGCCTCAGGACTATGGCTACACCTTC | CSVVRPQDYGYTF
TRBD2 | TRBJ2-7 | TRBV5-1 | few | TGCGCCAGCAGCTTGAGGGCTAGCGGGGGCCACGAGCAGTACTTC | CASSLRASGGHEQYF
NA | TRBJ2-1 | TRBV30 | NA | TGTGCCTGGAGGACGACCTCCTACAATGAGCAGTTCTTC | CAWRTTSYNEQFF
TRBD1 | TRBJ1-5 | TRBV5-5 | few | TGTGCCAGCAGCTTGGGGACAGGCCCTCTCGTGGACCAGCCCCAGCATTTT | CASSLGTGPLVDQPQHF
TRBD1 | TRBJ1-1 | TRBV13 | NA | TGTGCCAGCAGCCCGAGGGGACAGGGGAACACTGAAGCTTTCTTT | CASSPRGQGNTEAFF
NA | TRBJ2-1 | TRBV7-9 | few | TGTGCCAGCAGCACTAGCAGCTACAATGAGCAGTTCTTC | CASSTSSYNEQFF
TRBD1 | TRBJ1-2 | TRBV4-1 | few | TGCGCCAGCAGCCAGACAGGGTGGGATGGCTACACCTTC | CASSQTGWDGYTF
TRBD1 | TRBJ2-1 | TRBV4-2 | few | TGTGCCAGCAGCCAAGGTGTTGGACAGGGGATGAATGAGCAGTTCTTC | CASSQGVGQGMNEQFF
NA | TRBJ1-5 | TRBV3-1 | few | TGTGCCAGCAGCCATGGGGGCACGGGCAATCAGCCCCAGCATTTT | CASSHGGTGNQPQHF
NA | TRBJ1-3 | TRBV7-7 | NA | TGTGCCAGCAGCCCAACGAACCTTGGAAACACCATATATTTT | CASSPTNLGNTIYF
TRBD1 | TRBJ2-1 | TRBV7-9 | few | TGTGCCAGCAGTCGACAGGGGCCCGCCTACAATGAGCAGTTCTTC | CASSRQGPAYNEQFF
NA | TRBJ1-6 | TRBV7-6 | NA | TGTGCCAGCAGCGAGGGGGGTTCGACGCCCCTCCACTTT | CASSEGGSTPLHF
TRBD2 | TRBJ2-3 | TRBV7-9 | few | TGTGCCAGCAGCTCCCCTTCAACCAGACTAGCGGGGGGCCGGGAAGATACGCAGTATTTT | CASSSPSTRLAGGREDTQYF
TRBD2 | TRBJ2-1 | TRBV7-6 | NA | TGTGCCAGCAGCCTGGGGAGGGTTGCTGAGCAGTTCTTC | CASSLGRVAEQFF
TRBD2 | TRBJ2-2 | TRBV2 | NA | TGTGCCAGCAGTGAAAGGACTAGCGGGATGAACACCGGGGAGCTGTTTTTT | CASSERTSGMNTGELFF
NA | TRBJ2-1 | TRBV7-9 | many | TGTGCCAGCAGCTTAGATGCCGAGGATGAGCAGTTCTTC | CASSLDAEDEQFF
TRBD1 | TRBJ2-7 | TRBV4-1 | few | TGCGCCAGCAGCCAAGATATCCCTGGGACAGGGGTACCCTCCTACGAGCAGTACTTC | CASSQDIPGTGVPSYEQYF
TRBD2 | TRBJ2-1 | TRBV20-1 | few | TGCAGTGCTAGAGATTGGGAGGGCCAGGGATACAATGAGCAGTTCTTC | CSARDWEGQGYNEQFF
NA | TRBJ1-1 | TRBV1 | few | TGCACCAGCAGCTTCGGACAGCCGAACACTGAAGCTTTCTTT | CTSSFGQPNTEAFF
TRBD1 | TRBJ2-7 | TRBV4-1 | NA | TGCGCCAGCAGCCTGGACAGGGGAATGCCGGAGTACTTC | CASSLDRGMPEYF
NA | TRBJ2-3 | TRBV7-6 | NA | TGTGCCAGCAGCTCGGCCCTGGTCGACACAGATACGCAGTATTTT | CASSSALVDTDTQYF
NA | TRBJ1-2 | TRBV20-1 | NA | TGCAGTGCTAGAGCCGGCAGGGAATACACCTTC | CSARAGREYTF
NA | TRBJ1-1 | TRBV7-9 | NA | TGTGCCAGCAGCTTAGAAAGACAGGAAGCTTTCTTT | CASSLERQEAFF
NA | TRBJ2-7 | TRBV7-2 | NA | TGTGCCAGCAGCTTAGCGGGAGAGGGTCGTGAGCAGTACTTC | CASSLAGEGREQYF
NA | TRBJ2-2 | TRBV7-6 | NA | TGTGCCAGCAGCTTTGTATACAAGTCCGGGGAGCTGTTTTTT | CASSFVYKSGELFF
NA | TRBJ2-5 | TRBV3-1 | few | TGTGCCAGCAGCCCATTCAGACAGACCCAAGAGACCCAGTACTTC | CASSPFRQTQETQYF
NA | TRBJ2-1 | TRBV4-3 | few | TGCGCCAGCAGCCAAAACACGGCGAGTGAGCAGTTCTTC | CASSQNTASEQFF
TRBD2 | TRBJ2-2 | TRBV29-1 | NA | TGCAGCGTTGAAGGCCTAGCGGGGGGGACCACCGGGGAGCTGTTTTTT | CSVEGLAGGTTGELFF
NA | TRBJ2-7 | TRBV15 | NA | TGTGCCACCAGCAGAGATGATTACGAGCAGTACTTC | CATSRDDYEQYF
NA | TRBJ2-3 | TRBV15 | NA | TGTGCCACCAGTGAGTCGTACACAGATACGCAGTATTTT | CATSESYTDTQYF
TRBD2 | TRBJ2-7 | TRBV20-1 | NA | TGCAGTGCTAGAGATCTTGAGCGGGGGTACGAGCAGTACTTC | CSARDLERGYEQYF
NA | TRBJ2-7 | TRBV4-1 | NA | TGCGCCAGCAGCCAAGGGGCAGCAGGGTCTCCCTACGAGCAGTACTTC | CASSQGAAGSPYEQYF
NA | TRBJ2-5 | TRBV7-9 | NA | TGTGCCAGCAGCTCCCAAGGGGCAACAGAGACCCAGTACTTC | CASSSQGATETQYF
TRBD1 | TRBJ1-2 | TRBV30 | NA | TGTGCCTGGACGGACAGGGATGGGCCCTACTATGGCTACACCTTC | CAWTDRDGPYYGYTF
NA | TRBJ2-3 | TRBV7-7 | few | TGTGCTAGCAGCCCGGGCCCAGGACAGAACACAGATACGCAGTATTTT | CASSPGPGQNTDTQYF
NA | TRBJ1-1 | TRBV5-1 | NA | TGCGCCAGCAGCTTGATTCCGGAGGCAAACACTGAAGCTTTCTTT | CASSLIPEANTEAFF
NA | TRBJ2-1 | TRBV30 | NA | TGTGCCTGGAGTGTATGGAAGGGTGAGCAGTTCTTC | CAWSVWKGEQFF
NA | TRBJ1-2 | TRBV4-3 | NA | TGCGCCAGCAGCCAAGTCAAGACCGGGAACTATGGCTACACCTTC | CASSQVKTGNYGYTF
TRBD2 | TRBJ2-5 | TRBV5-1 | NA | TGCGCCAGCTCTGCGGGAGTGGAGACCCAGTACTTC | CASSAGVETQYF
NA | TRBJ2-7 | TRBV5-1 | NA | TGCGCCAGCCGATGGGTCGCTGGGCCCTGGGAGCAGTACTTC | CASRWVAGPWEQYF
NA | TRBJ2-5 | TRBV24-1 | many | TGTGCCACCAGTGATTTAAAGGGAAACCAAGAGACCCAGTACTTC | CATSDLKGNQETQYF
TRBD1 | TRBJ2-5 | TRBV19 | NA | TGTGCCAGTTCAGATGACAGGGCGGAAAAAGAGACCCAGTACTTC | CASSDDRAEKETQYF
TRBD1 | TRBJ2-1 | TRBV4-1 | NA | TGCGCCAGCAGCCACGACAGGGCCAATGAGCAGTTCTTC | CASSHDRANEQFF